The rows below give T cell receptor beta chains drawn from one sample of a study of T cells after somatic rescue of genetic block. The table came from immunoSEQ multiplex PCR; TCRdb's copy has only in-frame clones and leaves some out. The sample yields roughly 92,000 clones, 85% to 90% seen once. The specimen was peripheral blood mononuclear cells (PBMCs). The source is a woman between 18 and 29 years old. CDR3s include the opening cysteine and the closing phenylalanine or tryptophan. A D gene is named only where the DNA matches it firmly. Expanded clones are given a class, and other clones once, few, many or no size at all.

d_call	clone_size	j_call	v_call	cdr3_nt	cdr3_aa
.	.	TRBJ2-7	TRBV4-2	TGTGCCAGCAGCCAAGATATGAGGGGCGAGCAGTACTTC	CASSQDMRGEQYF
.	.	TRBJ2-7	TRBV9	TGTGCCAGCAGCGTAGGGAGTATGGGCTACGAGCAGTACTTC	CASSVGSMGYEQYF
.	once	TRBJ2-7	TRBV28	TGTGCCAGCAGTTTGGTGGGGGCTTTTTACGAGCAGTACTTC	CASSLVGAFYEQYF
TRBD1	.	TRBJ2-7	TRBV4-1	TGCGCCAGCAGCTTCCCGGGACAGGCCGTTTACGAGCAGTACTTC	CASSFPGQAVYEQYF
.	.	TRBJ2-7	TRBV30	TGTGCCTGGAGTTCTTCGACAGAATACGAGCAGTACTTC	CAWSSSTEYEQYF
.	.	TRBJ1-2	TRBV2	TGTGCCAGCAGGTGGACGGAGGGGTATGGCTACACCTTC	CASRWTEGYGYTF
.	.	TRBJ1-2	TRBV5-6	TGTGCCAGCAGCCCCGACGGGGGCTACACCTTC	CASSPDGGYTF
.	.	TRBJ2-7	TRBV21-1	TGTGCCAGAGCCCACGAGCAGTACTTC	CARAHEQYF
.	.	TRBJ1-5	TRBV19	TGTGCCAGTAGTATTTGGTTCGCGGACGCCAATCAGCCCCAGCATTTT	CASSIWFADANQPQHF
.	.	TRBJ1-1	TRBV19	TGTGCCAGTAGTATAACGACCGCTCTGAGGACCCCAGAAGCTTTCTTT	CASSITTALRTPEAFF
TRBD2	.	TRBJ2-2	TRBV5-4	TGTGCCAGCAGCTTGGTCGCTAGCGGGAGGAACACCGGGGAGCTGTTTTTT	CASSLVASGRNTGELFF
.	.	TRBJ2-7	TRBV11-3	TGTGCCAGCAGCTTACCGAGGTCTCGTCCCTACGAGCAGTACTTC	CASSLPRSRPYEQYF
.	few	TRBJ1-1	TRBV6-5	TGTGCCAGCAGTCGATACACTGAAGCTTTCTTT	CASSRYTEAFF
.	.	TRBJ2-2	TRBV7-9	TGTGCCAGCAGCTCCCTCCGGGAGAACACCGGGGAGCTGTTTTTT	CASSSLRENTGELFF
.	.	TRBJ2-2	TRBV6-5	TGTGCCAGCAGCCTCTTAACCGGGGAGCTGTTTTTT	CASSLLTGELFF
.	.	TRBJ2-1	TRBV11-2	TGTGCCAGCAGCCGAATGGCAGGGGTGTACAATGAGCAGTTCTTC	CASSRMAGVYNEQFF
.	.	TRBJ1-3	TRBV6-1	TGTGCCAGCAGTGAAGGAACAGGGACTGGAAACACCATATATTTT	CASSEGTGTGNTIYF
.	.	TRBJ2-5	TRBV19	TGTGCCAGTAGTACAACACGGCTAGCTGCTTCGGGAGAGACCCAGTACTTC	CASSTTRLAASGETQYF
.	.	TRBJ1-4	TRBV28	TGTGCCAGCAGTTCGAGAGCAACTAATGAAAAACTGTTTTTT	CASSSRATNEKLFF
TRBD1	.	TRBJ2-7	TRBV28	TGTGCCAGCAGTTCGAGTAGGCCGACAGGGGGCCCTTCCTACGAGCAGTACTTC	CASSSSRPTGGPSYEQYF
.	.	TRBJ1-3	TRBV6-1	TGTGCCAGCCGGCCGGGCGGAAACACCATATATTTT	CASRPGGNTIYF
.	.	TRBJ1-4	TRBV19	TGTGCCAGTGGGGGGAGTGTGTTACTGTTTTTT	CASGGSVLLFF
.	.	TRBJ1-5	TRBV27	TGTGCCAGCAGTTCATATGGCAATCAGCCCCAGCATTTT	CASSSYGNQPQHF
.	.	TRBJ1-1	TRBV28	TGTGCCAGCGGGGATAACACTGAAGCTTTCTTT	CASGDNTEAFF
.	once	TRBJ2-7	TRBV6-5	TGTGCCAGCAGTTACTCCCGGACTAATCCCTACGAGCAGTACTTC	CASSYSRTNPYEQYF
.	once	TRBJ1-1	TRBV5-1	TGCGCCAGCAGCACAAACTACGGGAACACTGAAGCTTTCTTT	CASSTNYGNTEAFF
TRBD2	.	TRBJ2-3	TRBV10-2	TGCGCCAGCAGTGATGGGCGGGAGAGGAGCACAGATACGCAGTATTTT	CASSDGRERSTDTQYF
TRBD1	.	TRBJ2-3	TRBV5-4	TGTGCCAGCAGGGGCAAACTTGGGACCGGGACAGTGGATTTT	CASRGKLGTGTVDF
.	.	TRBJ2-5	TRBV7-2	TGTGCCAGCAGCCCGATGACTAGGCCCCAAGAGACCCAGTACTTC	CASSPMTRPQETQYF
TRBD1	few	TRBJ1-1	TRBV27	TGTGCCAGCAGTGGGACAAGGGGGCATACTGAAGCTTTCTTT	CASSGTRGHTEAFF
.	.	TRBJ1-5	TRBV6-4	TGTGCCAGCAGTGAAGATCCGGGAACCAATCAGCCCCAGCATTTT	CASSEDPGTNQPQHF